Listed here are 15 T cell receptor beta chains from one sample, sequenced in a study of blood T cell repertoires in COVID-19. Profiled with immunoSEQ multiplex PCR; TCRdb holds only in-frame clones, not every one. The sample records more than 300,000 clones, around 87% being singletons. The sequencing sample was made of peripheral blood. The receptor set was obtained from a woman aged 25 to 39 with COVID-19, enrolled during active disease.

The V call is TRBV4-1, the J call TRBJ2-7; TRBD2 is a possible D gene (5 bases). Per the germline V gene, CDR1 is MGHRA and CDR2 is YSYEKL. The V end lost 4 bases, the J end lost 4 bases, and 14 bases lay between the germline ends. The CDR3 contains 14 residues. The CDR3 DNA follows: TGCGCCAGCAGCCCTTCTACGGGGTCGTACGAGCAGTACTTC. This codes for CASSPSTGSYEQYF.

The CDR3 region has the DNA TGTGCCACCGGGGGGGCAAGCATCCAAGAGACCCAGTACTTC. Amino acids: CATGGASIQETQYF. The rearrangement links TRBV24-1 to TRBJ2-5, with TRBD2 as a possible D gene (7 bases). Germline CDR1 is KGHDR and CDR2 is SFDVKD. This CDR3 contains 14 residues. V was trimmed by 9 bases and J by 1 base, leaving 14 bases between them.

Notes on this clone: The germline gene is not matched at one end of the junction; a read error may be the cause. This chain uses TRBV6-1 with TRBJ2-7; TRBD2 agrees at 12 bases. Per the germline V gene, CDR1 is MNHNS and CDR2 is SASEGT. This CDR3 spans 16 amino acids. CDR3 DNA sequence: TGTGCCAGCAGCGAAGGCTGGGCTAGCGGGAGGGACGAGCAGTACTTC. It codes for CASSEGWASGRDEQYF.

This sequence joins TRBV7-2 and TRBJ2-2, with TRBD2 identical over 15 bases. The CDR3 extends over 19 amino acids. The V gene's germline CDR1 is SGHTA and CDR2 FQGNSA. J gave up 1 base and V 5 bases, and 8 bases lay outside the gene matches. The CDR3 DNA reads TGTGCCAGCAGCGCCGCCGGGACTAGCGGGAGGCGGAACACCGGGGAGCTGTTTTTT. It encodes CASSAAGTSGRRNTGELFF.

This chain uses TRBV5-4 with TRBJ2-1; the match to TRBD2 covers 9 bases. Losses at the gene ends were 4 bases for V and 9 bases for J; bases not matched to a gene: 11. CDR3 size: 15 residues. Germline CDR1 and CDR2: SGHNT and YYREEE (reference sequence). The chain's CDR3 is CASSLGGLAGREQFF. The CDR3 bases are TGTGCCAGCAGCCTTGGGGGGCTAGCGGGACGTGAGCAGTTCTTC.

This clone was recorded a few times. This rearrangement joins TRBV7-2 to TRBJ2-3; perhaps TRBD2 as D (5 bases). CDR1 is SGHTA and CDR2 is FQGNSA in the germline V gene. V was trimmed by 1 base and J by 5 bases, leaving 13 bases between them. The length of the CDR3 is 15 residues. The CDR3 DNA follows: TGTGCCAGCAGCTTAGTCGATGTCGGAGGAGATACGCAGTATTTT. Protein product: CASSLVDVGGDTQYF.

The CDR3 sequence: CASTLTGTGFYEQYF. The CDR3 nucleotides read TGTGCCAGCACCCTTACGGGGACAGGGTTCTACGAGCAGTACTTC. The V call is TRBV7-8, the J call TRBJ2-7, with 9 bases that match TRBD1. V gave up 7 bases and J gave up 3 bases; unmatched junction bases: 10. This CDR3 spans 15 amino acids. Germline V gene lookup returns CDR1 SGHVS and CDR2 FQNEAQ.

For this clone: The identical CDR3 is also encoded by other nucleotide sequences in the sample. The gene calls are TRBV18 and TRBJ1-1; no clear D. The CDR3 loop spans 14 amino acids. V was shortened by 6 bases and J by 0 bases, with 11 bases between the two germline ends. Germline assignment: CDR1 KGHSH and CDR2 LQKENI. The CDR3 coding sequence is TGTGCCAGCTCCCCGGGTCAGATGAACACTGAAGCTTTCTTT. Encoded protein: CASSPGQMNTEAFF. Supplemented by reference TRBV18 and TRBJ1-1, the full variable domain reads NAGVMQNPRHLVRRRGQEARLRCSPMKGHSHVYWYRQLPEEGLKFMVYLQKENIIDESGMPKERFSAEFPKEGPSILRIQQVVRGDSAAYFCASSPGQMNTEAFFGQGTRLTVV.

CDR3 nucleotide sequence: TGCGCCAGCAGTCCGGACAGCTCCTTTTCTTATGGCTACACCTTC. Amino acid sequence: CASSPDSSFSYGYTF. This chain uses TRBV10-1 with TRBJ1-2; D perhaps matches TRBD1 (6 bases). Trimming took off 5 bases at V and 5 bases at J, with 18 bases between the two ends. CDR1 WNHNN and CDR2 SYGVQD come from the germline V gene (reference sequence). The CDR3 sequence is 15 residues long.

V and J are TRBV2 and TRBJ2-1; D possibly corresponds to TRBD1 (5 bases). The CDR3 totals 13 residues. Germline CDR1 is SNHLY and CDR2 is FYNNEI. The V and J ends lost 8 bases and 5 bases respectively, with 13 bases between them. CDR3 nucleotide sequence: TGTGCCAGCCGGGCGGACATTCACAATGAGCAGTTCTTC. Its translation: CASRADIHNEQFF.

The V and J genes are TRBV29-1 and TRBJ1-3; TRBD1 matches 10 bases. CDR1 is SQVTM and CDR2 is ANQGSEA in the germline V gene. The CDR3 contains 16 residues. The junction had 4 bases not matched to a gene; V was cut back by 1 base and J by 1 base. The CDR3 DNA is TGCAGCGTTGAAGGGGGACAGGGGTTATCTGGAAACACCATATATTTT. Translated, it gives CSVEGGQGLSGNTIYF.

The V gene is TRBV9, the J gene TRBJ1-2; 10 nucleotides agree with TRBD1. Germline assignment: CDR1 SGDLS and CDR2 YYNGEE. The junction had 6 bases not matched to a gene; V was cut back by 0 bases and J by 7 bases. This CDR3 is 15 amino acids long. The CDR3 is CASSVGRTGGRGYTF. For the CDR3, the DNA is TGTGCCAGCAGCGTAGGTAGGACAGGGGGTCGTGGCTACACCTTC.

The J gene is TRBJ2-1, the V gene TRBV6-5; TRBD1 agrees at 10 bases. This CDR3 spans 14 amino acids. CDR1 MNHEY and CDR2 SVGAGI come from the germline V gene. The V gene end was trimmed by 6 bases and the J gene end by 5 bases; junction bases not matched to a gene: 4. CDR3 in amino acids: CASRPGTGDNEQFF. CDR3 in DNA: TGTGCCAGCAGGCCCGGGACAGGGGACAATGAGCAGTTCTTC.

The rearrangement joins TRBV15 to TRBJ1-5; D not resolved. The germline V gene encodes CDR1 LNHNV and CDR2 YYDKDF (reference sequence). V was shortened by 0 bases and J by 3 bases, with 12 bases between the two germline ends. CDR3 length: 16 residues. This chain's CDR3 is CATSRDRGQVNQPQHF. CDR3 sequence (DNA): TGTGCCACCAGCAGAGATCGGGGTCAGGTCAATCAGCCCCAGCATTTT. The full variable domain, its missing parts supplied by reference TRBV15 and TRBJ1-5, is DAMVIQNPRYQVTQFGKPVTLSCSQTLNHNVMYWYQQKSSQAPKLLFHYYDKDFNNEADTPDNFQSRRPNTSFCFLDIRSPGLGDTAMYLCATSRDRGQVNQPQHFGDGTRLSIL.

This clone showed up just a few times. The chain employs TRBV3-1 (or the pseudogene TRBV3-2) and TRBJ2-1; 10 bases line up with TRBD2. This CDR3 has 14 amino acids. Germline CDR1 LGHDT, CDR2 YNNKEL (reference sequence). V was clipped by 4 bases and J by 6 bases; unmatched bases: 3. In nucleotides, the CDR3 is TGTGCCAGCAGCCCGAGCGGGAGGGCCAATGAGCAGTTCTTC. Amino acids: CASSPSGRANEQFF.